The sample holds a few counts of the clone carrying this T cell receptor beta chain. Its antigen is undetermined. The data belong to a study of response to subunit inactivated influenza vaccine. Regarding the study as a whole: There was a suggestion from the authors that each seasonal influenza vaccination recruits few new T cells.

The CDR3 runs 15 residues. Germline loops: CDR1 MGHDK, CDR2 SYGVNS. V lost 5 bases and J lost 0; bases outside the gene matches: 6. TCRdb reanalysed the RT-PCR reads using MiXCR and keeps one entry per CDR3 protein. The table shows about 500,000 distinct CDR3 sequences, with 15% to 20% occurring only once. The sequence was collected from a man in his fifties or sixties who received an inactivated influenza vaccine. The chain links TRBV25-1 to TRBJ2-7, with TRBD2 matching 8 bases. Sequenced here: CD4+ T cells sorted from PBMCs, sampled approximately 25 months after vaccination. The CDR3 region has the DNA TGTGCCAGCAGTCCCTTAGCGGGGAGCTCCTACGAGCAGTACTTC. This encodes CASSPLAGSSYEQYF.